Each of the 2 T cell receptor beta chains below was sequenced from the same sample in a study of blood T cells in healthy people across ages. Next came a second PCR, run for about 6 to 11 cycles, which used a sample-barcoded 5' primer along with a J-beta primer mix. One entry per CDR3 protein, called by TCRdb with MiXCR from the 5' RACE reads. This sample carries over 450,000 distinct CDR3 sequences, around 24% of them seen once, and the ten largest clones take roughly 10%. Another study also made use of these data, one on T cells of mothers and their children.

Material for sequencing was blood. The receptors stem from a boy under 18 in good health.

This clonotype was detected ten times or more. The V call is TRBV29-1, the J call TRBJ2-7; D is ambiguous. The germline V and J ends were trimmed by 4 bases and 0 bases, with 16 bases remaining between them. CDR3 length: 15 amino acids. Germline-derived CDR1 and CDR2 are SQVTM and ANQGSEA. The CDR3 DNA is TGCAGCGTTGTGTTCCGGACGTCGTTCTCCTACGAGCAGTACTTC. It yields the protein CSVVFRTSFSYEQYF.

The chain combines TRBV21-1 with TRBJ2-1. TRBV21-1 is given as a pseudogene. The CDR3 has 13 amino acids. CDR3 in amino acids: CASSKSFRNEQFF. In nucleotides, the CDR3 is TGTGCCAGCAGCAAAAGTTTCCGCAATGAGCAGTTCTTC.